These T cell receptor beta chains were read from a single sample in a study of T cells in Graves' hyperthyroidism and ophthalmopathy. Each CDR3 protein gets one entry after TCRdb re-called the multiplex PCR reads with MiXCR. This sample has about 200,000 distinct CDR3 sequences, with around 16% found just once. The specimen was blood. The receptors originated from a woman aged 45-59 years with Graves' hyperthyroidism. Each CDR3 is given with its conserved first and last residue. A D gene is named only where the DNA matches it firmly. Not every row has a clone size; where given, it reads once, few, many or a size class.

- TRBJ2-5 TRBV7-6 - CASSPLSRVGGETQYF TGTGCCAGCAGCCCCCTTTCCCGGGTGGGAGGAGAGACCCAGTACTTC
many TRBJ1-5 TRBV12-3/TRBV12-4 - CASSLWGQVSQPQHF TGTGCCAGCAGCCTGTGGGGGCAGGTTTCACAGCCCCAGCATTTT
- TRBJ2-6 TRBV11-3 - CASSYLSGANVLTF TGTGCCAGCAGCTACCTATCTGGGGCCAACGTCCTGACTTTC
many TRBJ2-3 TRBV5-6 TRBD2 CASSLRLAGSTDTQYF TGTGCCAGCAGCTTAAGACTAGCGGGAAGCACAGATACGCAGTATTTT
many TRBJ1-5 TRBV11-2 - CASSLTLERPQHF TGTGCCAGCAGCTTAACACTCGAGCGGCCCCAGCATTTT
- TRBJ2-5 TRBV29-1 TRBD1 CSVVGGGQGGVGETQYF TGCAGCGTTGTGGGGGGCGGACAGGGAGGTGTGGGGGAGACCCAGTACTTC
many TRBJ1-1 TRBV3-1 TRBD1 CASSQAGGGNTEAFF TGTGCCAGCAGCCAAGCAGGGGGCGGGAACACTGAAGCTTTCTTT
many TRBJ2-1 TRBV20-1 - CSVTLVNNEQFF TGCAGTGTCACTTTGGTCAACAATGAGCAGTTCTTC
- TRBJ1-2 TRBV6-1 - CASSQGSTGYGYTF TGTGCCAGCAGCCAAGGATCGACAGGCTATGGCTACACCTTC
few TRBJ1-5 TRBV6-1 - CASSVLGLNQPQHF TGTGCCAGCAGTGTATTGGGGCTAAATCAGCCCCAGCATTTT
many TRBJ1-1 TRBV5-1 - CASSLLQGGEAFF TGCGCCAGCAGCTTGCTACAGGGTGGTGAAGCTTTCTTT
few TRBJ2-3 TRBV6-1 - CASSDGGGPKYF TGTGCCAGCAGTGATGGGGGGGGGCCCAAGTATTTT
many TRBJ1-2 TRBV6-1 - CASSEALEVTAYGYTF TGTGCCAGCAGTGAAGCGCTAGAGGTGACAGCCTATGGCTACACCTTC
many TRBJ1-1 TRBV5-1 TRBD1 CASSLDRPGNTEAFF TGCGCCAGCAGCCTGGACAGGCCGGGTAACACTGAAGCTTTCTTT
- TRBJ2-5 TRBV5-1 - CASSWHVSRESRTQYF TGCGCCAGCAGCTGGCATGTTTCCAGGGAATCACGAACCCAGTACTTC
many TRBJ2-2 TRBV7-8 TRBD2 CASSFASGSPGELFF TGTGCCAGCAGCTTCGCTAGCGGGAGTCCCGGGGAGCTGTTTTTT
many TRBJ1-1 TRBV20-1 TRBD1 CSAPRTGNTEAFF TGCAGTGCCCCTAGGACAGGGAACACTGAAGCTTTCTTT
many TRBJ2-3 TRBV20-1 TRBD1 CSRDSSTDTQYF TGCAGTAGGGACAGCTCCACAGATACGCAGTATTTT
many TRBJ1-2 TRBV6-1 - CASSEANAIYGYTF TGTGCCAGCAGTGAAGCGAACGCTATCTATGGCTACACCTTC
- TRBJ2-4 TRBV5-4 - CASSGTGSGTKNIQYF TGTGCCAGCAGCGGCACCGGGAGTGGAACCAAAAACATTCAGTACTTC
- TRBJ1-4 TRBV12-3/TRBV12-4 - CASSLGSSNEKLFF TGTGCCAGCAGTTTAGGGTCCAGTAATGAAAAACTGTTTTTT
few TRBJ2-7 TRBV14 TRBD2 CASSQDWPSGSPYEQYF TGTGCCAGCAGCCAAGATTGGCCTAGCGGGAGTCCTTACGAGCAGTACTTC
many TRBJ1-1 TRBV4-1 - CASSQGGNRMNTEAFF TGCGCCAGCAGCCAAGGGGGGAACCGAATGAACACTGAAGCTTTCTTT
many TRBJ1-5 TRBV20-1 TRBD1 CSADGRGLGNQPQHF TGCAGTGCTGATGGCAGGGGGCTGGGCAATCAGCCCCAGCATTTT
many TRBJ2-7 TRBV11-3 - CASRMFYEQYF TGTGCCAGCAGGATGTTCTACGAGCAGTACTTC
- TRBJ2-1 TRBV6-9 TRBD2 CASSYGGTLTYEQFF TGTGCCAGCAGTTACGGGGGGACTCTGACCTACGAGCAGTTCTTC
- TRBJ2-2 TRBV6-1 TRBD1 CASSRRTGGRTGELFF TGTGCCAGCAGTCGCCGGACAGGGGGTCGCACCGGGGAGCTGTTTTTT
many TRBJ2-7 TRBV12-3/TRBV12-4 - CASARGTSYEQYF TGTGCCAGCGCGAGGGGGACTTCCTACGAGCAGTACTTC
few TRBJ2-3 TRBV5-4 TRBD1 CASSRGTGGDTQYF TGTGCCAGTAGTAGGGGGACAGGGGGAGATACGCAGTATTTT
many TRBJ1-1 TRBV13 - CASSLGNGHTEAFF TGTGCCAGCAGCTTAGGGAACGGACACACTGAAGCTTTCTTT
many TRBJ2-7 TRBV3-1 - CASSQDTRSFYEQYF TGTGCCAGCAGCCAAGACACTAGGAGTTTCTACGAGCAGTACTTC
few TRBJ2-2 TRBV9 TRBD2 CASSVVNPAGGGGELFF TGTGCCAGCAGCGTAGTTAACCCCGCGGGGGGTGGCGGGGAGCTGTTTTTT
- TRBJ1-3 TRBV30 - CAWSVWDSAGNTIYF TGTGCCTGGAGTGTCTGGGACTCGGCTGGAAACACCATATATTTT
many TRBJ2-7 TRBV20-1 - CSARDGLAGEQYF TGCAGTGCTAGAGATGGTCTAGCAGGCGAGCAGTACTTC
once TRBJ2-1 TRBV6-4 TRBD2 CASRDLAGGPNEQFF TGTGCCAGCAGAGACCTAGCGGGAGGCCCCAATGAGCAGTTCTTC
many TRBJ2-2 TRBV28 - CASSLPTGHAGELFF TGTGCCAGCAGTTTACCAACAGGGCACGCCGGGGAGCTGTTTTTT
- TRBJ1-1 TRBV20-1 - CSARVGGRSLNTEAFF TGCAGTGCTAGAGTCGGGGGGCGTTCTTTGAACACTGAAGCTTTCTTT
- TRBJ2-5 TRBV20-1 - CSARIRDIKYF TGCAGTGCTAGAATCCGGGACATAAAGTACTTC
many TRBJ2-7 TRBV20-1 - CSARATTRLGSGTYEQYF TGCAGTGCTAGAGCTACTACCCGACTGGGTAGCGGCACCTACGAGCAGTACTTC
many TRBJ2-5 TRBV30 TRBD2 CAWSVLAIQETQYF TGTGCCTGGAGTGTACTAGCGATCCAAGAGACCCAGTACTTC
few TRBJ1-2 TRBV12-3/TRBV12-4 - CASSNHGGNYGYTF TGTGCCAGCAGTAACCACGGGGGAAACTATGGCTACACCTTC
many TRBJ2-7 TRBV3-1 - CASSPMEGAYEQYF TGTGCCAGCAGCCCCATGGAGGGTGCCTACGAGCAGTACTTC
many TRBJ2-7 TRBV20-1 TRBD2 CSASPTRAGVPYEQYF TGCAGTGCTAGTCCCACGCGAGCGGGGGTACCCTACGAGCAGTACTTC